The T cell receptor beta chain under discussion was sequenced for a study of T cell repertoires in cytomegalovirus infection. For the study at large: Public signatures in TCR beta pointed to CMV infection and matching HLA type. Study outcomes and limitations: Pooled public TCR beta family frequency picked out CMV carriers with the relevant HLA.

This CDR3 region has 13 residues. The V gene end was trimmed by 7 bases and the J gene end by 3 bases; junction bases not matched to a gene: 7. Germline assignment: CDR1 SGHRS and CDR2 YFSETQ. In regard to this clonotype: No antigen is known for it.

TCRdb re-called the reads through MiXCR, storing one row per CDR3 protein. There are about 920,000 distinct CDR3 sequences in the sample; 31% occur only once, and around an eighth lies in the top ten. The J gene is TRBJ2-7, the V gene TRBV5-1, with 7 bases matching TRBD1. Source: cultured CD8+ T cells from PBMCs, taken from culture after CMV antigen stimulation. This receptor was identified in a human donor in good health (CMV status not recorded). Some clones in this sample may be carry-over from other donors' samples. Here the CDR3 reads CASSQTGIYEQYF. The CDR3 DNA reads TGCGCCAGCTCCCAGACAGGGATCTACGAGCAGTACTTC.